This TCR beta chain appears in the sequencing data of a study of human T cells and chemical hapten exposure. General study results and limits: Those TCRs sitting above 1 in 1000 frequency stayed the same with DPC sensitization.

Time point here: healthy volunteer bleed at 6 weeks. Researchers extracted total RNA from unfractionated whole blood. This clonotype was seen many times. As yet, its antigen is unknown. The library gave individual cDNA molecules unique molecular identifiers. Original analysis: Sample TCR counts, which ranged from about 23,224 to 700,000, had a median of roughly 100,000. One entry per CDR3 protein, called by TCRdb with MiXCR from the RACE reads. The authors' filters were not applied to this entry. The sample has around 45,000 distinct CDR3 sequences, about 3.7% seen once. This CDR3 spans 11 amino acids. The V end was cut by 8 bases, the J end by 3 bases, with 9 bases between. The germline CDR1 and CDR2 sequences are SQVTM and ANQGSEA.

This chain connects TRBV29-1 to TRBJ2-3, with D maybe TRBD1 (5 bases). The TCR sequence derives from a human donor in good health. Some clones in this sample may be carry-over from other donors' samples. Sequences were obtained from whole blood. This CDR3 is CSIRGTDTQYF. The CDR3 nucleotides are TGCAGCATAAGGGGAACAGATACGCAGTATTTT.